The 20 T cell receptor beta chains below all came from one sample that was sequenced in a study of chemoradiotherapy in HPV16-positive cancers (dated by TCRdb to 2021 to 2024). The library relied on the immunoSEQ multiplex PCR assay. TCRdb carries this immuneACCESS record with in-frame sequences only. Its versions omit some clonotypes, under half of them owing to an unresolved V gene in the studies checked, with the rest unexplained. The sample table holds several thousand clones, of which roughly 80% were seen once. 7.5% to 9.5% of the sample is taken by the ten largest. The sequenced sample was tumor tissue, obtained from a patient who underwent chemoradiotherapy. The receptors stem from a human donor with HPV-associated anogenital cancer.

This chain uses TRBV19 with TRBJ2-2, with D possibly TRBD2 on 6 matching bases. The germline V and J ends were trimmed by 3 bases and 7 bases, with 12 bases remaining between them. The CDR3 contains 14 residues. Looked up from germline, CDR1 is LNHDA and CDR2 is SQIVND (reference sequence). CDR3 nucleotides: TGTGCCAGTAGTATTGGGGGGAAAATCGGGGAGCTGTTTTTT. Residues: CASSIGGKIGELFF. Combining the CDR3 with reference TRBV19 and TRBJ2-2 gives the whole variable domain DGGITQSPKYLFRKEGQNVTLSCEQNLNHDAMYWYRQDPGQGLRLIYYSQIVNDFQKGDIAEGYSVSREKKESFPLTVTSAQKNPTAFYLCASSIGGKIGELFFGEGSRLTVL.

J is TRBJ2-7 and V is TRBV7-6; the D is unclear. V was pared by 3 bases and J by 2 bases, with 8 bases between. Per the germline V gene, CDR1 is SGHVS and CDR2 is FNYEAQ. The CDR3 consists of 13 residues. CDR3 residues: CASSFAGAYEQYF. In nucleotides, the CDR3 is TGTGCCAGCAGCTTCGCAGGAGCCTACGAGCAGTACTTC.

The rearrangement uses TRBV10-2 and TRBJ2-3; the match to TRBD2 covers 10 bases. Germline V lookup: CDR1 WSHSY, CDR2 SAAADI. The trim removed 4 bases at V and 8 bases at J, leaving 9 bases unmatched. The CDR3 extends over 15 amino acids. The CDR3 DNA is TGCGCCAGCAGTGGTAGCGGGGGGCTTCTCTTTACGCAGTATTTT. It specifies CASSGSGGLLFTQYF.

Points on this clone: The same CDR3 also results from other DNA sequences found in this sample. V and J are TRBV7-2 and TRBJ2-7; D not resolved. CDR3 length: 11 amino acids. Germline CDR1 and CDR2: SGHTA and FQGNSA. V shed 1 base and J shed 5 bases, with 3 bases lying between them. CDR3 residues: CASSLGDEQYF. In DNA form, the CDR3 reads TGTGCCAGCAGCTTAGGGGACGAGCAGTACTTC. Together with reference TRBV7-2 and TRBJ2-7, the CDR3 gives the full variable domain: GAGVSQSPSNKVTEKGKDVELRCDPISGHTALYWYRQSLGQGLEFLIYFQGNSAPDKSGLPSDRFSAERTGGSVSTLTIQRTQQEDSAVYLCASSLGDEQYFGPGTRLTVT.

The V call is TRBV7-8, the J call TRBJ2-7; 11 nucleotides line up with TRBD2. Trimming took 1 base from V and 0 from J; bases not matched to a gene: 8. Germline V CDR1 and CDR2: SGHVS, FQNEAQ. The CDR3 is 18 residues long. CDR3 nucleotide sequence: TGTGCCAGCAGCTTAGACGCTAGCGGGGGGATAAGCTCCTACGAGCAGTACTTC. Amino acids: CASSLDASGGISSYEQYF.

The chain carries TRBV9 and TRBJ2-4, with 7 bases fitting TRBD1. J gave up 0 bases and V 1 base, and 19 bases lay outside the gene matches. This CDR3 comprises 21 residues. CDR1 and CDR2 from the germline V gene are SGDLS and YYNGEE. The CDR3 protein is CASSVRDRQGLLFVAKNIQYF. The CDR3 DNA follows: TGTGCCAGCAGCGTAAGGGATCGACAGGGATTACTCTTCGTAGCCAAAAACATTCAGTACTTC.

The chain uses TRBV7-3 and TRBJ1-1; D gene ambiguous. Trimming left V 2 bases short and J 2 bases short, with 6 bases between. The CDR3 totals 13 residues. The germline gives CDR1 SGHTA, CDR2 FQGTGA. CDR3 bases: TGTGCCAGCAGCTTAGATTTTAACACTGAAGCTTTCTTT. It specifies CASSLDFNTEAFF.

The gene calls are TRBV20-1 and TRBJ1-2; D gene uncertain. V shed 0 bases and J shed 4 bases, with 3 bases lying between them. CDR1 DFQATT and CDR2 SNEGSKA come from the germline V gene (reference sequence). The CDR3 spans 11 residues. The CDR3 sequence is CSAREAYGYTF. CDR3 DNA: TGCAGTGCTAGAGAGGCCTATGGCTACACCTTC.

The V and J genes are TRBV6-1 and TRBJ1-3, with 9 bases aligning to TRBD1. Germline V gives CDR1 MNHNS, CDR2 SASEGT. V dropped 10 bases and J dropped 8; count of bases not matched to a gene: 6. This CDR3 region has 12 residues. CDR3 nucleotide sequence: TGTGCCATCTGGACAGGGGTAGACACCATATATTTT. Protein sequence: CAIWTGVDTIYF.

This clone was seen a few times. The rearrangement links TRBV19 to TRBJ1-2, with D unclear. The ends were cut back, 6 bases at V and 6 bases at J, with 14 bases in the middle. This CDR3 comprises 13 residues. Germline assignment: CDR1 LNHDA and CDR2 SQIVND (reference sequence). The CDR3, as DNA: TGTGCCAGTAGCCTTCGTAGGGTCGATGGCTACACCTTC. This encodes CASSLRRVDGYTF.

This chain joins TRBV19 and TRBJ1-5; the D is unclear. Germline assignment: CDR1 LNHDA and CDR2 SQIVND (reference sequence). The CDR3 has 16 amino acids. Trimming removed 0 bases at V and 0 bases at J, with 9 bases between. The CDR3 protein is CASSIDGIYSNQPQHF. DNA of the CDR3: TGTGCCAGTAGTATAGACGGGATTTATAGCAATCAGCCCCAGCATTTT.

This rearrangement joins TRBV27 to TRBJ2-6; D may match TRBD1 or TRBD2 (5 bases each). The CDR3 spans 15 residues. Between the trimmed V and J ends, which lost 3 bases and 0 bases, there was a span of 6 bases. The germline V gene has CDR1 MNHEY and CDR2 SMNVEV (reference sequence). CDR3 residues: CASSLGVSGANVLTF. In DNA, the CDR3 is TGTGCCAGCAGTTTGGGGGTCTCTGGGGCCAACGTCCTGACTTTC.

This clone was recorded once. The V call is TRBV30, the J call TRBJ1-1; D call uncertain. Germline lookup yields CDR1 GTSNPN and CDR2 SVGIG (reference sequence). This CDR3 comprises 14 residues. V was clipped by 0 bases and J by 1 base, with 9 bases between them. In DNA, the CDR3 is TGTGCCTGGAGTGTATTGTCGGCGAACACTGAAGCTTTCTTT. Translating it yields CAWSVLSANTEAFF.

V is TRBV19 and J is TRBJ2-3; D ambiguous. Per germline, CDR1 LNHDA and CDR2 SQIVND (reference sequence). Trimming took 5 bases from V and 3 from J, leaving 6 bases between them. The CDR3 covers 12 residues. The CDR3 DNA sequence: TGTGCCAGTAGTTCTTTTACAGATACGCAGTATTTT. Amino acid sequence: CASSSFTDTQYF.

This chain connects TRBV4-3 to TRBJ2-1; the D gene is possibly TRBD2 (5 bases). Germline V gives CDR1 LGHNA, CDR2 YSLEER. The CDR3 is 16 amino acids. V dropped 0 bases and J dropped 7 bases, with 16 bases sitting between them. The CDR3 loop is CASSQDKGLTRNEQFF. CDR3 DNA: TGCGCCAGCAGCCAAGATAAAGGACTCACCAGGAATGAGCAGTTCTTC.

This clone was counted a few times. The chain combines TRBV5-1 with TRBJ1-3; D is perhaps TRBD1 (5 bases). V shed 0 bases and J shed 3 bases, with 19 bases lying between them. CDR1 SGHRS and CDR2 YFSETQ come from the germline V gene. The CDR3 contains 18 residues. CDR3 amino acids: CASSLVLRGRGFGNTIYF. The CDR3 DNA is TGCGCCAGCAGCTTGGTCCTACGGGGACGCGGATTTGGAAACACCATATATTTT.

The V and J genes are TRBV30 and TRBJ1-3; D might be TRBD1 (6 bases). The CDR3 loop spans 14 amino acids. Deletions cut 4 bases from V and 5 bases from J, with 15 bases between. Germline CDR1 is GTSNPN and CDR2 is SVGIG (reference sequence). The CDR3 sequence is CAWNEGGPRNTIYF. The CDR3 DNA reads as TGTGCCTGGAATGAGGGGGGCCCTCGAAACACCATATATTTT.

The chain recombines TRBV29-1 with TRBJ2-1; 8 bases line up with TRBD1. Germline lookup yields CDR1 SQVTM and CDR2 ANQGSEA. The CDR3 has 14 amino acids. Trimming removed 6 bases from V and 9 bases from J; junction bases left unmatched: 13. CDR3 amino acids: CSVGTDRVGSEQFF. The CDR3 DNA is TGCAGCGTCGGGACGGACAGGGTAGGTAGTGAGCAGTTCTTC.

This chain joins TRBV4-1 and TRBJ2-3, with D tentatively TRBD2 (7 bases). Germline V lookup: CDR1 MGHRA, CDR2 YSYEKL. The CDR3 contains 17 residues. Trimming took 0 bases from V and 3 from J, leaving 16 bases between them. The CDR3, as DNA: TGCGCCAGCAGCCAAGATCAGAACGGGGGGCCTACAGATACGCAGTATTTT. Its translation is CASSQDQNGGPTDTQYF.

V gene TRBV5-1 combines with J gene TRBJ2-1; D call uncertain. CDR1 and CDR2 (germline): SGHRS, YFSETQ. CDR3 length equals 14 residues. With 4 bases removed from V and 4 bases from J, the gap between germline ends came to 12 bases. The CDR3 DNA sequence: TGCGCCAGCAGCGAAACCCCTGTTTACAATGAGCAGTTCTTC. It yields the protein CASSETPVYNEQFF.